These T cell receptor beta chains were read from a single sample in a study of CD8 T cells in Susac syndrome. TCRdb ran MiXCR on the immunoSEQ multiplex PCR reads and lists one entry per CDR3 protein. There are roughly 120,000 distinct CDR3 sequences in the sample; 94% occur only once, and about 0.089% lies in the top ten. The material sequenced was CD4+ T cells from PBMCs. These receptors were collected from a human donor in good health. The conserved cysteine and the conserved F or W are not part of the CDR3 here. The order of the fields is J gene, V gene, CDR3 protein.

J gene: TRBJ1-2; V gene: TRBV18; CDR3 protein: ASSPGQEIYGYT
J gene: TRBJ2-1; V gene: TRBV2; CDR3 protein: ASRLSSNEQF
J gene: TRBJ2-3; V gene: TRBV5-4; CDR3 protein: ASSLVLAGGMDSTDTQY
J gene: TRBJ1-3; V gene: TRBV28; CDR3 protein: ASSLDRVGNTIY
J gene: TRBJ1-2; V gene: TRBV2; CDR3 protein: ASSAQGAMGSGYT
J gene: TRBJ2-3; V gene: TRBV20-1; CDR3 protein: SARGGSERSDTQY
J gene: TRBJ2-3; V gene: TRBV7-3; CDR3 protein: ASSSGLDTDTQY
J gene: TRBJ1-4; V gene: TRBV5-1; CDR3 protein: ASSSRGQGAEKLF
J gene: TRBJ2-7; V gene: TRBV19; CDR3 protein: ASSMASGPHEQY
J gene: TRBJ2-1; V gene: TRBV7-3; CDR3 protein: ASSPGTSGIYNEQF
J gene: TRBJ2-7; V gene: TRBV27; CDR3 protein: ASSLKGLAGGSLIGYEQY
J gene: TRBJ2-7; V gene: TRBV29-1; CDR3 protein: PRTSGRATLSYEQY
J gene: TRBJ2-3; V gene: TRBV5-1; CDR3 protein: ASSRGQGAADTQY
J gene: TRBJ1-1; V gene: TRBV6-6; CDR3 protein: ASSSGLAQAF
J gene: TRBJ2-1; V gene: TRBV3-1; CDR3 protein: ASSPGGGSNEQF
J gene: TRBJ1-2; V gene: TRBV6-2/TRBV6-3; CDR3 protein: ASSRVSDRTNYGYT
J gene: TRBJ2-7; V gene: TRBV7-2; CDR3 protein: ASATYYEQY
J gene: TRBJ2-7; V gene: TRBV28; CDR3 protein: ASTETSTGYEQY
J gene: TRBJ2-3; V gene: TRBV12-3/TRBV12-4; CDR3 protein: ASRSGTKGPDTQY
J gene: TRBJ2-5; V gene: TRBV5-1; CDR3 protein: ASSRDSFQETQY
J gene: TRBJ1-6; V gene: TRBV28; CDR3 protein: ASSAGQMGNSPLH
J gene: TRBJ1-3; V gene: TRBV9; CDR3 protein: ASSVASSGNTIY
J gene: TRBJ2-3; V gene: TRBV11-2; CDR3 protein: ASSARPGTSVTDTQY
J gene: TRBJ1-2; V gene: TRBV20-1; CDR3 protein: SARTPVDGYT
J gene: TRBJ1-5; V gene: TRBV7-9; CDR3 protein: ASSLARQGQPQH
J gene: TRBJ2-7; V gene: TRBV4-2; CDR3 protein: ASSPTGLPIYEQY
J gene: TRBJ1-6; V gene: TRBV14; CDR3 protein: ASSHENSNRGYVNSPLH
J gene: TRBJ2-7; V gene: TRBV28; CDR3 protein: ASRLVPFSTAQY
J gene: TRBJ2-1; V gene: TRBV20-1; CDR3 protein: SARLAGAYEQF